Sequencing of this T cell receptor (beta chain) was carried out in a study of T cell changes during pregnancy in multiple sclerosis. CDR3 size: 15 residues. V shed 0 bases and J 4 bases; nucleotides not matched to a gene: 4. Germline V CDR1 and CDR2: MNHNY, SVGAGI (reference sequence). Using immunoSEQ multiplex PCR, the repertoire was profiled, and TCRdb retains in-frame clones only, with some absent. The repertoire holds roughly 63,000 clones, 93% seen once, with about 4% in the top ten. The TCR was taken from a female donor with multiple sclerosis, enrolled in a pregnancy study. The sample was CD8+ T cells from peripheral blood mononuclear cells, taken in the second trimester of pregnancy. The chain is built from TRBV6-6 and TRBJ2-5; TRBD1 agrees at 8 bases. The CDR3 spells CASSYSWDRLETQYF. The DNA for the CDR3 is TGTGCCAGCAGTTACTCCTGGGACAGGTTAGAGACCCAGTACTTC.